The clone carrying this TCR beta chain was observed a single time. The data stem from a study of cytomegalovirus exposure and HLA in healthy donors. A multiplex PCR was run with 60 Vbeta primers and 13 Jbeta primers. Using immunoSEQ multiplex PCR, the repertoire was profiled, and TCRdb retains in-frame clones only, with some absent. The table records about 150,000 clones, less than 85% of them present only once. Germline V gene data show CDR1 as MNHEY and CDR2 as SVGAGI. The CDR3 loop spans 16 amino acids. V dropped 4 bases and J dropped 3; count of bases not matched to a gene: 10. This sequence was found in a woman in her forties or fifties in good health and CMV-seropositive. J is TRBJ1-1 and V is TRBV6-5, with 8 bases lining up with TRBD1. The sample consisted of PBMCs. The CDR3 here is CASSSRTGRKDTEAFF. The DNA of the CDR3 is TGTGCCAGCAGTTCCCGGACAGGGCGAAAAGACACTGAAGCTTTCTTT.